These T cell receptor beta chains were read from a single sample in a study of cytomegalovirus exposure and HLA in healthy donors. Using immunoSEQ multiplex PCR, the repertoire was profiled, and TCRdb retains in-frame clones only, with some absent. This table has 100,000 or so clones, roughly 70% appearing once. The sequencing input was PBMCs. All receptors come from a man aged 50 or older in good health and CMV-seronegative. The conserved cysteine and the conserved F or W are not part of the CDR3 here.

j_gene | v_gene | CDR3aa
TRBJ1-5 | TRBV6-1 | ASSEGRAGQPQH
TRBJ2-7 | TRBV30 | AWSRRQGGSYEQY
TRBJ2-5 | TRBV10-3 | AISETSGGKQETQY
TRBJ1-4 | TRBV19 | ASSTDRGADEKLF
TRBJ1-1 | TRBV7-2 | ASSLGTGGGNTEAF
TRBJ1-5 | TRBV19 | ASSIGERSNQPQH
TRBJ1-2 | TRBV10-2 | ASSESAGEGYT
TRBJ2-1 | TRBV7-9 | ASSLGDRYYNEQF
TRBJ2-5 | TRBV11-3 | ASSPGGVKETQY
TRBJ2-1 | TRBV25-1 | ASSEILAGVTYNEQF
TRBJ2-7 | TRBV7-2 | ASSSPGLGYYEQY
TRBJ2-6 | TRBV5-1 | ASAPGDVNGANVLT
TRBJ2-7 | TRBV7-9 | ASRPGTERPYEQY
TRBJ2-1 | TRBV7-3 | ASSSDVSFGSNEQF
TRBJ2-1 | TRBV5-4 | ASSSPNEQF
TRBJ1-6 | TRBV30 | ADGTGYSPLH
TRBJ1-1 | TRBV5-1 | ASSLVSGGNTEAF
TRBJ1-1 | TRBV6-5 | ASSSYRTGAEAF